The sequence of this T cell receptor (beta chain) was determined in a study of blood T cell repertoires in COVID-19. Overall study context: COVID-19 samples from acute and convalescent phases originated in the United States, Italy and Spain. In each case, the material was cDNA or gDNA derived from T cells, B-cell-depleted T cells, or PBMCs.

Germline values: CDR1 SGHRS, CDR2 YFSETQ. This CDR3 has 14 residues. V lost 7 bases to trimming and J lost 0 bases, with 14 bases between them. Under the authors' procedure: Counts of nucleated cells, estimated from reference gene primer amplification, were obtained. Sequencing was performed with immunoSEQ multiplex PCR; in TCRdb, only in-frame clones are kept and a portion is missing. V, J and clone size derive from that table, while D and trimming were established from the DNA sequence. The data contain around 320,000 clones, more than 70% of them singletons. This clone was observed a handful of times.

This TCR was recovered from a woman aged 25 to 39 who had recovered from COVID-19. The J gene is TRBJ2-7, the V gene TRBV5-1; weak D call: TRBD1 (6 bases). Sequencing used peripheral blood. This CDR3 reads CASRGQPTSYEQYF. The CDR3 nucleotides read TGCGCCAGCCGTGGACAGCCCACCTCCTACGAGCAGTACTTC. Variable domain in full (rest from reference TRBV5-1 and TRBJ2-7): KAGVTQTPRYLIKTRGQQVTLSCSPISGHRSVSWYQQTPGQGLQFLFEYFSETQRNKGNFPGRFSGRQFSNSRSEMNVSTLELGDSALYLCASRGQPTSYEQYFGPGTRLTVT.